The next 9 T cell receptor beta chains were all read from a single sample in a study of blood T cell repertoires in COVID-19. This table comes from immunoSEQ multiplex PCR, and its TCRdb copy is limited to in-frame clones, with some not included. The repertoire includes about 300,000 clones, nearly 90% of them detected once, and 4.5% to 7% sits in the top ten. Sequenced sample: PBMCs or T cells enriched from blood (not recorded which). The receptor set was obtained from a woman in her thirties who had recovered from COVID-19.

The rearrangement links TRBV19 to TRBJ2-1; unclear D gene. Germline V gives CDR1 LNHDA, CDR2 SQIVND (reference sequence). Trimming took off 5 bases at V and 5 bases at J, with 4 bases between the two ends. The CDR3 length is 11 residues. The CDR3 DNA sequence: TGTGCCAGTAGTGTAAACAATGAGCAGTTCTTC. Translating it yields CASSVNNEQFF.

The chain combines TRBV10-3 with TRBJ1-5, with TRBD1 as a possible D gene (5 bases). The CDR3 contains 13 residues. Germline assignment: CDR1 ENHRY and CDR2 SYGVKD. V lost 11 bases and J lost 5, with 16 bases in between. CDR3 protein: CASTGGADQPQHF. CDR3 coding DNA: TGTGCCTCAACCGGGGGTGCCGATCAGCCCCAGCATTTT.

The chain uses TRBV12-3 or TRBV12-4 and TRBJ2-1, with 7 nucleotides matching TRBD1. The CDR3 length is 13 residues. V was pared by 5 bases and J by 6 bases, with 4 bases of the junction left unmatched. CDR3 in DNA: TGTGCCAGCAGTCCACGACAGGGCAATGAGCAGTTCTTC. It encodes CASSPRQGNEQFF.

The V gene is TRBV2, the J gene TRBJ1-2; perhaps TRBD1 as D (5 bases). The V end was cut by 6 bases, the J end by 5 bases, with 13 bases between. The CDR3 loop spans 13 amino acids. Germline V lookup: CDR1 SNHLY, CDR2 FYNNEI. CDR3 DNA sequence: TGTGCCAGCAGGACCCAGGGAGGTTATGGCTACACCTTC. Encoded protein: CASRTQGGYGYTF.

This clone appeared a single time. The V call is TRBV6-5, the J call TRBJ1-6, with a weak D call TRBD1 (5 bases). V was cut by 6 bases and J by 9 bases, with 6 bases left in between. The CDR3 has 11 amino acids. From germline, CDR1 is MNHEY and CDR2 SVGAGI. The CDR3, as DNA: TGTGCCAGCAGGGGGGGTTCACCCCTCCACTTT. Residues: CASRGGSPLHF.

V gene TRBV30 combines with J gene TRBJ2-1, with D perhaps TRBD1 (6 bases). CDR3 length: 12 residues. V lost 7 bases, J lost 0 bases, and 7 bases lay in between. Germline values: CDR1 GTSNPN, CDR2 SVGIG (reference sequence). The CDR3 DNA reads TGTGCCTTACAGGGCTCCTACAATGAGCAGTTCTTC. Encoded protein: CALQGSYNEQFF.

V is TRBV6-5 and J is TRBJ1-2, with D uncertain. There are 13 residues in the CDR3. V was pared by 8 bases and J by 2 bases, with 12 bases between. Germline V gives CDR1 MNHEY, CDR2 SVGAGI. The CDR3 here is CASRGSTNYGYTF. In nucleotides, the CDR3 is TGTGCCAGCCGGGGATCAACCAACTATGGCTACACCTTC.

The chain joins TRBV24-1 to TRBJ2-3, with 10 bases fitting TRBD2. The germline CDR1 and CDR2 sequences are KGHDR and SFDVKD. This CDR3 is built from 15 residues. V was clipped by 4 bases and J by 6 bases; unmatched bases: 6. The CDR3 here is CATSDTSGARDTQYF. DNA for the CDR3: TGTGCCACCAGTGACACTAGCGGGGCGAGGGATACGCAGTATTTT.

The gene calls are TRBV6-1 and TRBJ2-4; maybe TRBD2 (6 bases). Trimming took off 2 bases at V and 2 bases at J, with 10 bases between the two ends. The germline CDR1 and CDR2 sequences are MNHNS and SASEGT. This CDR3 region has 15 residues. CDR3 amino acids: CASSESGGTKNIQYF. CDR3 in DNA: TGTGCCAGCAGTGAAAGTGGGGGGACCAAAAACATTCAGTACTTC.